This T cell receptor (beta chain) was sequenced in a study of blood T cell repertoires in COVID-19. Across the study: PBMCs, B-cell-depleted T cells, or T cells provided the cDNA or gDNA that made up the material.

A few counts support this clone. As handled by the study authors: Estimation of nucleated cell counts relied on the amplification of reference gene primers. The assay was immunoSEQ multiplex PCR, and TCRdb's table has in-frame clones only and misses some. V and J calls and clone size are those listed in that table; D and trimming were worked out from the DNA. The table has about 43,000 clones, 65% to 85% seen once; the top ten hold 7.5% to 9.5%. V shed 5 bases and J 7 bases; nucleotides not matched to a gene: 3. Germline CDR1 SEHNR, CDR2 FQNEAQ (reference sequence). The CDR3 extends over 13 amino acids.

The TCR was taken from a man aged 80 or over in a cohort sampled during active COVID-19. The sample was peripheral blood. The chain is built from TRBV7-9 and TRBJ1-4; 8 positions match TRBD1. The CDR3 region has the DNA TGTGCCAGCAGCACCGGACAGGGTGAAAAACTGTTTTTT. Its protein is CASSTGQGEKLFF.